The next 23 T cell receptor beta chains were all read from a single sample in a study of shared clonotypes between healthy human individuals. The data were produced by immunoSEQ multiplex PCR, yet TCRdb's version contains in-frame clones alone and is incomplete. The data hold 740,000 or so clones, with 55% to 85% observed a single time. Input material: memory CD4+ T cells sorted from blood. Subset meaning: CD45RA-negative fraction. The receptors were gathered from a woman in her twenties or thirties in good health.

The chain uses TRBV7-9 and TRBJ2-7; the match to TRBD2 covers 7 bases. From germline, CDR1 is SEHNR and CDR2 FQNEAQ (reference sequence). The trim removed 5 bases at V and 0 bases at J, leaving 10 bases unmatched. The CDR3 covers 16 residues. The CDR3 DNA sequence: TGTGCCAGCAGCCGATCCGGGGGGACTCCCTCCTACGAGCAGTACTTC. As protein: CASSRSGGTPSYEQYF.

Notes on this clone: A read error may be the cause here, since a much bigger clone is one base away. The same CDR3 can be traced to other DNA sequences in this sample. This sequence joins TRBV10-2 and TRBJ2-3; no clear D. Germline V gene data show CDR1 as WSHSY and CDR2 as SAAADI. CDR3 size: 12 residues. V lost 6 bases to trimming and J lost 0 bases, with 4 bases between them. The CDR3 is CASSLSTDTQYF. As DNA, the CDR3 is TGCGCCAGCAGCCTAAGCACAGATACGCAGTATTTT.

The J gene is TRBJ1-4, the V gene TRBV1; the table's D call, TRBD1, was not checked against the DNA. TRBV1 is listed as a pseudogene. The CDR3 is made up of 16 amino acids. The CDR3 sequence is CTSSQERDRVVEKLFF. CDR3 nucleotide sequence: TGCACCAGCAGCCAAGAACGGGACAGGGTAGTAGAAAAACTGTTTTTT.

The CDR3: CASAPGDYSGNTIYF. DNA of the CDR3: TGTGCCAGCGCTCCGGGGGATTACTCTGGAAACACCATATATTTT. The rearrangement joins TRBV28 to TRBJ1-3; possibly TRBD1 for D (5 bases). The V end was cut by 8 bases, the J end by 0 bases, with 14 bases between. The CDR3 is made up of 15 amino acids. The germline CDR1 and CDR2 sequences are MDHEN and SYDVKM.

Of note for this clone: In the same sample, other DNA sequences code for this CDR3. The chain carries TRBV5-1 and TRBJ1-1; 10 nucleotides match TRBD1. The CDR3 sequence is 14 residues long. J gave up 4 bases and V 0 bases, and 0 bases lay outside the gene matches. Germline V gene sequence: CDR1 SGHRS, CDR2 YFSETQ. The CDR3 spells CASSLGTGGTEAFF. The CDR3 DNA reads as TGCGCCAGCAGCTTGGGGACAGGGGGCACTGAAGCTTTCTTT.

This clone appeared once. CDR3 nucleotide sequence: TGTGCCAGCATCAGGGCGGTTCGGACAGGGAACACTGAAGCTTTCTTT. Translated: CASIRAVRTGNTEAFF. The chain is built from TRBV2 and TRBJ1-1, with 7 bases identical to TRBD1. CDR1 and CDR2 (germline): SNHLY, FYNNEI. The V segment lost 7 bases and the J segment 1 base; nucleotides outside the gene matches: 12. This CDR3 spans 16 amino acids.

The rearrangement links TRBV5-1 to TRBJ1-1; unclear D gene. The CDR3 sequence is 14 residues long. CDR1 is SGHRS, CDR2 YFSETQ, per germline. V was shortened by 2 bases and J by 1 base, with 9 bases between the two germline ends. In DNA form, the CDR3 reads TGCGCCAGCAGCTTAGCTCCATCGAACACTGAAGCTTTCTTT. It is translated as CASSLAPSNTEAFF.

This clone appeared once. The V gene is TRBV28, the J gene TRBJ2-5; D might be TRBD1 (5 bases). Trimming left V 4 bases short and J 5 bases short, with 14 bases between. The CDR3 has 14 residues. Germline CDR1 and CDR2: MDHEN and SYDVKM. In DNA, the CDR3 is TGTGCCAGCAGTTCAACTATGGGGCCGGAGACCCAGTACTTC. Translation: CASSSTMGPETQYF.

The chain employs TRBV12-2 and TRBJ2-6. TRBV12-2 is assigned pseudogene status. CDR3 size: 20 residues. DNA of the CDR3: TGTGCAAGTCGCTTTCTTCGACGGGGGCCCAGAGTAACTGGGGCCAACGTCCTGACTTTC. Encoded protein: CASRFLRRGPRVTGANVLTF.

The rearrangement uses TRBV6-5 and TRBJ2-1, with TRBD2 matching 8 bases. Unmatched junction bases numbered 9, after V lost 8 bases and J lost 3 bases. From germline, CDR1 is MNHEY and CDR2 SVGAGI. This CDR3 is built from 15 residues. This CDR3 reads CASQSASGSYNEQFF. The DNA for the CDR3 is TGTGCCAGCCAATCCGCGAGCGGGAGCTACAATGAGCAGTTCTTC.

With regard to this clone: Other DNA sequences in this specimen translate into the identical CDR3. The J gene is TRBJ2-7, the V gene TRBV7-2, with no clear D. This CDR3 has 12 amino acids. Per the germline V gene, CDR1 is SGHTA and CDR2 is FQGNSA. V dropped 4 bases and J dropped 3 bases, with 7 bases sitting between them. CDR3 residues: CASSSTGYEQYF. In DNA, the CDR3 is TGTGCCAGCAGCTCGACTGGCTACGAGCAGTACTTC. The variable domain in full, completed from reference TRBV7-2 and TRBJ2-7, reads GAGVSQSPSNKVTEKGKDVELRCDPISGHTALYWYRQSLGQGLEFLIYFQGNSAPDKSGLPSDRFSAERTGGSVSTLTIQRTQQEDSAVYLCASSSTGYEQYFGPGTRLTVT.

CDR3 in DNA: TGTGCCAGCAGTCCTGACGGGACGAAAAAGCTGTTTTTT. It specifies CASSPDGTKKLFF. V gene TRBV27 combines with J gene TRBJ2-2; tentatively, D is TRBD1 or TRBD2 (5 bases each). The CDR3 contains 13 residues. V lost 5 bases and J lost 12, with 16 bases in between. CDR1 and CDR2 from the germline V gene are MNHEY and SMNVEV (reference sequence).

V is TRBV4-1 and J is TRBJ2-7; D possibly corresponds to TRBD2 (6 bases). The V end lost 2 bases, the J end lost 5 bases, and 13 bases lay between the germline ends. CDR1 and CDR2 from the germline V gene are MGHRA and YSYEKL. This CDR3 comprises 14 residues. The CDR3 nucleotides read TGCGCCAGCAGCCAAACTGGGGGAGGTCACGAGCAGTACTTC. Protein sequence: CASSQTGGGHEQYF.

This clone was seen a handful of times. The chain has TRBV7-2 and TRBJ1-1, with TRBD1 identical over 7 bases. V lost 4 bases, J lost 4 bases, and 3 bases stayed unmatched. The CDR3 has 13 residues. Germline CDR1 and CDR2: SGHTA and FQGNSA. The chain's CDR3 is CASSSRQGTEAFF. The CDR3 nucleotides read TGTGCCAGCAGCTCCCGACAGGGCACTGAAGCTTTCTTT.

This clone was detected only a few times. The chain employs TRBV5-1 and TRBJ1-1; 7 bases match TRBD1. CDR1 is SGHRS, CDR2 YFSETQ, per germline. The CDR3 extends over 14 amino acids. V trimming: 4 bases; J trimming: 7 bases; junction bases outside the gene matches: 10. The CDR3 region has the DNA TGCGCCAGCAGCACCGGACAGGTCCCTATTGAAGCTTTCTTT. Protein sequence: CASSTGQVPIEAFF.

The chain carries TRBV28 and TRBJ1-5; D is uncertain. The CDR3 runs to 12 residues. Germline V gene lookup returns CDR1 MDHEN and CDR2 SYDVKM. The germline V and J ends were trimmed by 8 bases and 8 bases, with 13 bases remaining between them. CDR3 loop: CASGIPTEPQHF. The CDR3 DNA follows: TGTGCCAGCGGAATCCCGACGGAGCCCCAGCATTTT.

The chain recombines TRBV6-1 with TRBJ2-3, with D perhaps matching TRBD2 (6 bases). Germline CDR1 is MNHNS and CDR2 is SASEGT. The CDR3 has 15 residues. Trimming shortened V by 1 base and J by 6 bases, and 14 bases separated the two germline ends. The CDR3 coding sequence is TGTGCCAGCAGTGAAGAGGCGGCAGGGAGGGATACGCAGTATTTT. This encodes CASSEEAAGRDTQYF.

The rearrangement links TRBV9 to TRBJ2-5; 9 positions agree with TRBD1. V shed 3 bases, J shed 5 bases, and the junction held 5 bases outside the gene matches. This CDR3 is 14 amino acids long. From germline, CDR1 is SGDLS and CDR2 YYNGEE. The CDR3 DNA reads as TGTGCCAGCAGCGCCGGACAGGGGACGGAGACCCAGTACTTC. It yields the protein CASSAGQGTETQYF.

This chain uses TRBV10-3 with TRBJ1-5, with TRBD1 matching over 7 bases. CDR1 is ENHRY, CDR2 SYGVKD, per germline. This CDR3 region has 16 residues. V shed 4 bases, J shed 2 bases, and the junction held 8 bases outside the gene matches. The CDR3 is CAISAQQQGRNQPQHF. As DNA, the CDR3 is TGTGCCATCAGTGCCCAACAACAGGGGCGCAATCAGCCCCAGCATTTT.

The chain combines TRBV29-1 with TRBJ2-5; 14 nucleotides line up with TRBD2. Germline V gives CDR1 SQVTM, CDR2 ANQGSEA. Losses at the gene ends were 5 bases for V and 3 bases for J; bases not matched to a gene: 2. This CDR3 spans 14 amino acids. CDR3 sequence reads: CSVWTSGRKETQYF. The CDR3 DNA reads as TGCAGCGTTTGGACTAGCGGGAGGAAAGAGACCCAGTACTTC.

The rearrangement joins TRBV6-5 to TRBJ1-5; maybe TRBD1 (6 bases). Trimming stripped 4 bases from V and 3 bases from J, with 13 bases between. CDR1 and CDR2 from the germline V gene are MNHEY and SVGAGI. The CDR3 runs to 15 residues. The CDR3 bases are TGTGCCAGCAGTTTGACACAGGGATTCAATCAGCCCCAGCATTTT. Its protein product is CASSLTQGFNQPQHF.

As regards this clone: This same CDR3 is encoded by further DNA sequences in the sample. The chain employs TRBV5-1 and TRBJ2-7, with TRBD2 matching 10 bases. Germline V gene lookup returns CDR1 SGHRS and CDR2 YFSETQ. This CDR3 comprises 13 residues. With 3 bases clipped from V and 4 bases from J, the junction kept 1 base outside the gene matches. The CDR3 DNA sequence: TGCGCCAGCAGCTCTAGCGGGAGTTACGAGCAGTACTTC. Encoded protein: CASSSSGSYEQYF.

The chain recombines TRBV11-2 with TRBJ2-5, with no clear D. Trimming shortened V by 0 bases and J by 2 bases, and 7 bases separated the two germline ends. Germline assignment: CDR1 SGHAT and CDR2 FQNNGV. This CDR3 comprises 14 residues. The CDR3 sequence is CASSLDRVQETQYF. The CDR3 bases are TGTGCCAGCAGCTTAGATCGGGTTCAAGAGACCCAGTACTTC.